This TCR beta chain was recovered during a study of cytomegalovirus exposure and HLA in healthy donors (dated by TCRdb to the late 2010s). Background on the whole study: An earlier analysis of roughly 500 of the donors reported about 300 Gb of sequence data and 95 million to 120 million unique TCR beta sequences obtained from 150 million to 200 million T cells. Every repertoire in the discovery cohort had been generated on one and the same sequencing platform. A later genetic analysis took genome-wide SNP genotypes for about three fifths of the roughly 700 donors and used that subset as a discovery cohort. The study profiled the T cell repertoires of about 640 subjects by immunosequencing and related them to cytomegalovirus serostatus. An early release that covered 500 to 800 HLA-typed donors contained about 290 gigabases of sequencing data and around 80 million unique TCR sequences. Of the 300 to 500 genotyped donors, roughly 76% were placed in the genetic ancestry cluster associated with self-reported Caucasian donors. The number of donors typed differed by locus, with roughly 620-630 for A, B, C, DRB1 and DQB1, 522 for DQA1, nearly 610 for DPA1, and over 400 for DPB1. The later analysis used no new phenotypic data to find candidate immune exposures, relying instead on TCR beta sequences and their occurrence across donors. To decide whether each TCR beta V gene segment behaved as functional or pseudogenic, an earlier analysis of some 580 of the donors relied on high-throughput TCR beta sequencing. The study was designed to test whether signatures of past pathogen exposure could be identified by cataloging public T cell receptors. To predict cytomegalovirus infection status, the study combined high-throughput TCR immunosequencing, statistical association of individual TCRs with disease status, and machine learning. HLA typing included class I and class II loci at four-digit resolution. Among about 410 genotyped donors of the cohort, an average of approximately 220,000 unique TCR beta nucleotide sequences was sequenced per donor, of which 15% to 20% were non-productive. Donor age, sex, ethnicity and CMV serostatus were compiled alongside the repertoire data. A later analysis re-examined previously published TCR beta repertoires from just over 650 donors and added high-resolution HLA genotyping to investigate patterns of TCR occurrence. About five DR-DQ haplotypes were handled as single units for association and clustering because linkage in the cohort was strong. Along with the approximately 700-subject first cohort, a separate validation cohort of around 110 different subjects was used. Summary of the overall study and its limitations: A further reported finding was that TCR beta sequences accurately predicted the HLA-A and HLA-B alleles for most subjects in the first cohort. Compared with equally common non-associated chains, HLA-associated TCR beta chains in a later analysis were more clonally expanded and had lower generation probabilities. When HLA alleles, especially DR and DQ, strongly co-occurred, TCR associations were difficult to assign to individual alleles. Because HLA typing was missing for some donors at each locus, association tests included only the typed subset. An earlier analysis of approximately 590 of the donors showed that most TCR beta V segments appeared in productive rearrangements either about 87% or about 30% of the time, which broadly matched IMGT annotations. CMV serostatus was the only immune exposure information available for the cohort. A later analysis found that TCR association rates varied across HLA loci, with DRB1 alleles showing the most associated TCRs and HLA-C alleles the fewest. A later analysis reported that several top co-occurrence clusters appeared linked to parvovirus B19, influenza, CMV and Epstein-Barr virus. A later genetic analysis reported fewer N-insertions in productive TCRs among donors in an Asian-associated ancestry cluster than the approximately 700-donor mean. In the study, some 160 TCR beta chains were listed as associated with cytomegalovirus. Correlated functional status among segregating V segments might be attributable to linkage disequilibrium, but an unknown experimental factor could not be ruled out. The authors suggested that the approach could potentially be generalized to other disease states and immunological phenotypes. Across donors, most TCR sequences were observed very rarely, whereas some public TCRs were present in many individuals. The classifier was reported to diagnose cytomegalovirus status with high specificity and sensitivity in both the original cohort and the validation cohort. In a later analysis, 16,951 TCR beta sequences were associated with specific HLA alleles at a false discovery rate of 0.05. In a later genetic analysis, a missense DCLRE1C variant was associated with V-gene and J-gene trimming of TCR beta chains, and the association was replicated in an independent cohort. In vitro tests confirmed that three of the cytomegalovirus-associated TCR beta chains recognize cytomegalovirus antigens. Only TCR beta chains were sequenced in this cohort, and the absence of alpha or paired-chain data limited detectable features. Roughly 15 rarely observed V segments, including chromosome 9 orphons, were excluded from the earlier analysis of several hundred of the donors because counts were too low. Roughly uniform sequencing depth across donors was assumed in presence/absence analyses, although this assumption may not hold. A later analysis found that most CMV-associated TCR beta chains appeared HLA-restricted, with HLA associations seemingly driven largely by CMV exposure. A group of highly shared sequence variants was considered likely to be a technical artifact of the sequencing pipeline. Some IMGT-functional V segments, including TRBV6-2 and TRBV6-3, could not be distinguished by the 87-base-pair reads and were therefore excluded.

Preparation of the library involved the immunoSEQ multiplex PCR assay. A mixture of 60 forward primers for TCR Vbeta segments and 13 reverse primers for TCR Jbeta segments was used in the multiplex PCR. A multiplex PCR assay on genomic DNA amplified the CDR3 region of rearranged TCR beta genes. The amplified TCR beta libraries were sequenced on the Illumina HiSeq System as 87-base-pair reads. The source study handled its data this way. Across the roughly 670 repertoires, a later analysis counted some 80 million unique TCR beta chains, roughly 11 million of which were shared by at least two donors. Raw reads were error-corrected and collapsed into unique sequences by a nearest-neighbor algorithm in which closely related sequences were merged to remove PCR and sequencing errors. To assign V, D and J gene segments, CDR3 sequences were aligned to IMGT reference sequences. Each retained sequence needed at least a six-nucleotide match to both a V gene segment and a J gene segment. A rearrangement was called productive if the CDR3 had no stop codons and remained in frame with V and J, and every other rearrangement was called non-productive. CDR3 was defined by IMGT convention, running from the second conserved V-encoded cysteine to the conserved J-encoded phenylalanine. Sequences without an unambiguous match to a single V gene segment were excluded from the earlier analysis of a few hundred of the donors. In an earlier analysis of about 590 of the donors, a V segment was called functional when productive rearrangements were above 56.7%, and segregating when the standard deviation between donors exceeded 5%. A statistical classification framework was built for diagnosing cytomegalovirus status from the catalog of TCR beta chain sequences. In a later analysis, TCR nucleotide sequences were compared against IMGT/GENE-DB human TR gene sequences so that V and J genes could be assigned. In a later analysis, CDR3 sequences and most-parsimonious VDJ recombination scenarios were assigned using the TCRdist pipeline. A later analysis defined each TCR beta chain by its CDR3 amino acid sequence plus V-gene family, and excluded reads lacking a unique V-gene family. As a way to deal with suspected cross-contamination and a sequencing artifact, a later analysis dropped hundreds of nucleotide sequences that were highly shared and had low generation probability. A later analysis calculated a clonal expansion index for each public chain from normalized within-repertoire ranks of inferred template counts. A later analysis computed generation probabilities with a VDJ recombination model fitted to out-of-frame rearrangements, and checked the results against IGoR. In a later analysis, TCR-TCR, TCR-HLA and TCR-CMV co-occurrence was scored with hypergeometric tests, and a repertoire-size bias correction was applied to TCR pairs. In a later analysis, false discovery rates were estimated by permuting HLA or CMV assignments 20 times. In a later analysis, co-occurring TCRs were grouped using DBSCAN, and TCRdist sequence similarity was added for clustering within HLA-allele-positive subsets. Repertoires with fewer than 30,000 or more than 120,000 public chains were left out of co-occurrence clustering, as were roughly five repertoires with anomalous nucleotide sharing. The table was pulled from immuneACCESS by TCRdb, which kept in-frame rearrangements only. Such tables lose some clones; where checked, under half of the loss comes from unresolved V genes, and the rest has no known cause. The V and J calls and clone size come from that table; D and trimming were worked out from the DNA. This sample gives 110,000 to 150,000 clones in total; approximately 70% of them show up just once. The ten top clones hold about 1.5% of the sample.

The cohort comprised 666 healthy bone marrow donors. All cohort members were sampled while nominally healthy, although unrecorded immune exposures were likely present. The donor was CMV seronegative and was included in the group of hundreds of seronegative cohort members. Every donor gave a peripheral blood sample, and the peripheral blood mononuclear cells from that sample were used for TCR beta sequencing. Genomic DNA was extracted from the blood cell samples with the Qiagen DNeasy Blood Extraction Kit. Deletion took 4 bases off V and 5 bases off J, with a span of 17 bases between the germline ends. From a lookup of the germline V gene, CDR1 and CDR2 are SGDLS and YYNGEE. There are 15 amino acids in the CDR3, from cysteine to phenylalanine inclusive. Only the CDR3 region is kept as DNA, spanning 45 bases read in frame from base 1. Comment on this clone: The antigen it binds to is not known. No qualities accompany the bases; no much larger clone lies one base away.

The sample taken for sequencing was PBMCs. The rearranged segments are TRBV9 and TRBJ2-3; a tentative D call is TRBD2 (6 bases match). The TCR was taken from a woman aged 25 to 39 in good health and CMV-seronegative. The CDR3 protein is CASSPVGGAGDTQYF. The DNA sequence follows: TGTGCCAGCAGCCCGGTAGGCGGGGCCGGAGATACGCAGTATTTT.